The 22 T cell receptor beta chains below all came from one sample that was sequenced in a study of OX40 agonist ivuxolimab in advanced cancers. Data came from immunoSEQ multiplex PCR; TCRdb stores just in-frame clones and leaves some out. This sample has just over 90,000 clones; around 90% occur once, and the top ten carry 0.7% to 0.95%. Here the sequenced sample was CD4+ or CD8+ T cells sorted from blood, taken in a trial of the OX40 agonist ivuxolimab. All receptors come from an adult with an advanced solid tumor such as melanoma, head and neck, liver or kidney cancer.

V gene TRBV11-3 combines with J gene TRBJ2-5; possible D gene TRBD2, 6 bases. Germline CDR1 and CDR2: SGHNT and YENEEA. V was cut by 1 base and J by 2 bases, with 17 bases left in between. The CDR3 is made up of 17 amino acids. The CDR3 sequence is CASSLVGALSGQETQYF. CDR3 nucleotide sequence: TGTGCCAGCAGCTTAGTTGGGGCGCTAAGCGGGCAAGAGACCCAGTACTTC.

This chain links TRBV6-1 with TRBJ1-1; TRBD1 might be the D (6 bases). V lost 5 bases to trimming and J lost 4 bases, with 8 bases between them. Germline values: CDR1 MNHNS, CDR2 SASEGT. The CDR3 extends over 12 amino acids. The CDR3 coding sequence is TGTGCCAGCAGTACAGGGACCACTGAAGCTTTCTTT. Amino acid sequence: CASSTGTTEAFF.

The chain joins TRBV6-1 to TRBJ2-1; 9 bases map to TRBD1. The CDR3 runs to 13 residues. CDR1 MNHNS and CDR2 SASEGT come from the germline V gene. Germline trimming cut 4 bases from V and 8 bases from J; bases unmatched to any gene: 3. The CDR3 nucleotides are TGTGCCAGCAGTGGGGACAGGGTACATGAGCAGTTCTTC. As protein: CASSGDRVHEQFF.

This rearrangement joins TRBV7-2 to TRBJ2-5; 9 positions agree with TRBD2. V shed 0 bases and J 5 bases; nucleotides not matched to a gene: 4. Germline V CDR1 and CDR2: SGHTA, FQGNSA. This CDR3 region has 15 residues. Here the CDR3 reads CASSLAGSGSETQYF. The CDR3 region has the DNA TGTGCCAGCAGCTTAGCAGGTAGCGGGAGTGAGACCCAGTACTTC. The full variable domain, in which reference TRBV7-2 and TRBJ2-5 provide the parts outside the CDR3, is GAGVSQSPSNKVTEKGKDVELRCDPISGHTALYWYRQSLGQGLEFLIYFQGNSAPDKSGLPSDRFSAERTGGSVSTLTIQRTQQEDSAVYLCASSLAGSGSETQYFGPGTRLLVL.

The chain has TRBV11-1 and TRBJ1-3, with 8 bases matching TRBD1. V lost 3 bases and J lost 1; bases outside the gene matches: 2. This CDR3 has 15 residues. The germline gives CDR1 SGHAT, CDR2 FQDESV (reference sequence). DNA for the CDR3: TGTGCCAGCAGCTTCACAGGGGGTTCTGGAAACACCATATATTTT. Translation: CASSFTGGSGNTIYF.

This chain joins TRBV7-8 and TRBJ1-2, with TRBD1 matching 9 bases. This CDR3 spans 14 amino acids. Germline loops: CDR1 SGHVS, CDR2 FQNEAQ. The J segment lost 2 bases and the V segment lost 5 bases, leaving 3 bases of the junction unmatched. CDR3 coding DNA: TGTGCCAGCAGCCGAACAGGGGGCAACTATGGCTACACCTTC. Amino acid sequence: CASSRTGGNYGYTF.

V usage is TRBV19 and J usage is TRBJ2-7; no clear D gene. The CDR3 consists of 14 residues. Germline loops: CDR1 LNHDA, CDR2 SQIVND (reference sequence). The V end was cut by 2 bases, the J end by 3 bases, with 11 bases between. The CDR3 protein is CASSINYIHYEQYF. The CDR3 DNA follows: TGTGCCAGTAGTATAAATTACATCCACTACGAGCAGTACTTC.

The chain joins TRBV5-3 to TRBJ2-1, with D perhaps TRBD2 (6 bases). TRBV5-3 carries the ORF label, with uncertain function. V was pared by 4 bases and J by 6 bases, with 26 bases between. CDR3 length equals 18 residues. The CDR3: CARSPPRRGLRVGNEQFF. CDR3 DNA: TGTGCCAGAAGCCCCCCAAGACGGGGGTTGAGGGTGGGCAATGAGCAGTTCTTC.

The genes are TRBV7-2 and TRBJ2-3, with 11 bases lining up with TRBD2. Per the germline V gene, CDR1 is SGHTA and CDR2 is FQGNSA. This CDR3 is built from 16 residues. The V segment lost 5 bases and the J segment 5 bases; nucleotides outside the gene matches: 9. In nucleotides, the CDR3 is TGTGCCAGCAGCCCCAATAGCGGGAGGGCAGTAGATACGCAGTATTTT. Translation: CASSPNSGRAVDTQYF.

The chain couples TRBV28 to TRBJ2-5, with 7 bases that match TRBD1. This CDR3 comprises 14 residues. The V gene end was trimmed by 5 bases and the J gene end by 1 base; junction bases not matched to a gene: 4. Per germline, CDR1 MDHEN and CDR2 SYDVKM. The CDR3, as DNA: TGTGCCAGCAGTACCGACAGGGTCCAAGAGACCCAGTACTTC. Translated: CASSTDRVQETQYF.

The rearrangement joins TRBV9 to TRBJ2-5, with 8 bases matching TRBD2. Unmatched junction bases numbered 2, after V lost 0 bases and J lost 1 base. There are 15 residues in the CDR3. The V gene's germline CDR1 is SGDLS and CDR2 YYNGEE. The CDR3 reads CASSVGGTSQETQYF. Written as DNA, the CDR3 is TGTGCCAGCAGCGTAGGAGGGACTAGCCAAGAGACCCAGTACTTC.

This clone was seen a few times. The chain recombines TRBV29-1 with TRBJ2-7; the D gene could be TRBD1 or TRBD2 (6 bases each). Trimming stripped 7 bases from V and 1 base from J, with 14 bases between. Germline V gene data show CDR1 as SQVTM and CDR2 as ANQGSEA. The CDR3 consists of 13 residues. The CDR3 coding sequence is TGCAGCGCCACAGTAGGGGGGTCCTACGAGCAGTACTTC. Its protein product is CSATVGGSYEQYF.

V gene TRBV5-1 combines with J gene TRBJ2-3; TRBD2 matches 11 bases. Germline CDR1 reads SGHRS; CDR2 reads YFSETQ. The CDR3 has 18 amino acids. With 1 base clipped from V and 6 bases from J, the junction kept 13 bases outside the gene matches. DNA for the CDR3: TGCGCCAGCAGCTTGTCCAAACTAGCGGGAGAGATCCGGGATACGCAGTATTTT. Translating it yields CASSLSKLAGEIRDTQYF. The whole variable domain, filled in from reference TRBV5-1 and TRBJ2-3, reads KAGVTQTPRYLIKTRGQQVTLSCSPISGHRSVSWYQQTPGQGLQFLFEYFSETQRNKGNFPGRFSGRQFSNSRSEMNVSTLELGDSALYLCASSLSKLAGEIRDTQYFGPGTRLTVL.

This chain uses TRBV7-9 with TRBJ2-2; TRBD2 matches at 9 bases. Germline V gives CDR1 SEHNR, CDR2 FQNEAQ (reference sequence). V was pared by 9 bases and J by 6 bases, with 8 bases of the junction left unmatched. There are 14 residues in the CDR3. For the CDR3, the DNA is TGTGCCAGGCCCGGGACTAGCAATCCCGGGGAGCTGTTTTTT. It encodes CARPGTSNPGELFF. The full variable domain, completed using reference TRBV7-9 and TRBJ2-2, is DTGVSQNPRHKITKRGQNVTFRCDPISEHNRLYWYRQTLGQGPEFLTYFQNEAQLEKSRLLSDRFSAERPKGSFSTLEIQRTEQGDSAMYLCARPGTSNPGELFFGEGSRLTVL.

This clone was seen more than once but under ten times. The V gene is TRBV7-2, the J gene TRBJ2-3, with 7 bases that match TRBD2. With 1 base clipped from V and 4 bases from J, the junction kept 2 bases outside the gene matches. In germline, CDR1 is SGHTA, CDR2 FQGNSA. This CDR3 is 14 amino acids long. The CDR3 coding sequence is TGTGCCAGCAGCTTAGGACTAGCATCAGATACGCAGTATTTT. It is translated as CASSLGLASDTQYF.

The chain is built from TRBV9 and TRBJ2-6; no clear D. CDR1 is SGDLS and CDR2 is YYNGEE in the germline V gene. V was cut by 5 bases and J by 1 base, with 7 bases left in between. CDR3 length equals 14 residues. CDR3 sequence (DNA): TGTGCCAGCAGAACCTTATCTGGGGCCAACGTCCTGACTTTC. Amino acids: CASRTLSGANVLTF.

The chain employs TRBV6-1 and TRBJ2-1; perhaps TRBD2 as D (6 bases). V was clipped by 5 bases and J by 4 bases, with 15 bases between them. CDR1 and CDR2 (germline): MNHNS, SASEGT. The CDR3 has 15 amino acids. As DNA, the CDR3 is TGTGCCAGCAGTACGGGGGTCCTGGTATACAATGAGCAGTTCTTC. Amino acid sequence: CASSTGVLVYNEQFF.

V is TRBV7-2 and J is TRBJ1-3, with D uncertain. CDR1 and CDR2 (germline): SGHTA, FQGNSA. Between the trimmed V and J ends, which lost 11 bases and 2 bases, there was a span of 13 bases. The CDR3 covers 13 residues. CDR3 bases: TGTGCCTCAAGAAGGGCACCTGGAAACACCATATATTTT. It codes for CASRRAPGNTIYF.

This rearrangement joins TRBV11-3 to TRBJ2-5; TRBD1 aligns across 8 bases. The V and J ends lost 4 bases and 2 bases, in that order; junction bases with no gene match: 3. CDR1 and CDR2 from the germline V gene are SGHNT and YENEEA. This CDR3 is 14 amino acids long. The CDR3: CASSWGQAQETQYF. For the CDR3, the DNA is TGTGCCAGCAGCTGGGGACAGGCTCAAGAGACCCAGTACTTC. Filled out from reference TRBV11-3 and TRBJ2-5, the complete variable domain reads EAGVVQSPRYKIIEKKQPVAFWCNPISGHNTLYWYLQNLGQGPELLIRYENEEAVDDSQLPKDRFSAERLKGVDSTLKIQPAELGDSAVYLCASSWGQAQETQYFGPGTRLLVL.

The rearrangement links TRBV7-3 to TRBJ2-5, with 10 bases that match TRBD1. From germline, CDR1 is SGHTA and CDR2 FQGTGA. CDR3 length: 14 amino acids. V lost 5 bases to trimming and J lost 3 bases; unmatched junction nucleotides: 3. The CDR3 DNA is TGTGCCAGCAGCCCGGACAGGGGGAAAGAGACCCAGTACTTC. Protein: CASSPDRGKETQYF.

In DNA form, the CDR3 reads TGCGCCAGCAGACGGGAAGGGATAGACACCGGGGAGCTGTTTTTT. Translation gives CASRREGIDTGELFF. This chain uses TRBV5-1 with TRBJ2-2; D is possibly TRBD2 (5 bases). The germline V gene encodes CDR1 SGHRS and CDR2 YFSETQ. CDR3 length equals 15 residues. V lost 5 bases, J lost 3 bases, and 14 bases lay in between.

V usage is TRBV19 and J usage is TRBJ2-1; D may be TRBD2 (5 bases). V lost 4 bases, J lost 0 bases, and 10 bases lay in between. CDR3 size: 15 residues. The germline V gene has CDR1 LNHDA and CDR2 SQIVND (reference sequence). Here the CDR3 reads CASSTDSRSYNEQFF. CDR3 nucleotides: TGTGCCAGTAGTACGGACTCCCGCTCCTACAATGAGCAGTTCTTC.